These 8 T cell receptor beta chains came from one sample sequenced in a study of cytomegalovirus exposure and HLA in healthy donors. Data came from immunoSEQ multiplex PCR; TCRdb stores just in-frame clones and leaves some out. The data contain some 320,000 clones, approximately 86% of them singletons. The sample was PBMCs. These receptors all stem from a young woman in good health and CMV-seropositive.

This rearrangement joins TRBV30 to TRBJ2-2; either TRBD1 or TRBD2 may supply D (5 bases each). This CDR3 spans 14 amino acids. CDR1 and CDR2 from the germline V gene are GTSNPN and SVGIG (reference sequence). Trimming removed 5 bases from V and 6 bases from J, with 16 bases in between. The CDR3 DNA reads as TGTGCCTGGGCCGGGACCCCTCGGGCCGGGGAGCTGTTTTTT. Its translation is CAWAGTPRAGELFF. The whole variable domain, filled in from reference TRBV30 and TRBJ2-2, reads SQTIHQWPATLVQPVGSPLSLECTVEGTSNPNLYWYRQAAGRGLQLLFYSVGIGQISSEVPQNLSASRPQDRQFILSSKKLLLSDSGFYLCAWAGTPRAGELFFGEGSRLTVL.

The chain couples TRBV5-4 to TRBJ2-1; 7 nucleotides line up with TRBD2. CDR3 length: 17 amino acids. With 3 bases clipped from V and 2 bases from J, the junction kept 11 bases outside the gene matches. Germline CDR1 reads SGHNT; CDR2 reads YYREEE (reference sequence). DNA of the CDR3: TGTGCCAGCAGCTCGTTCCGGGGGGTGATAACCTACAATGAGCAGTTCTTC. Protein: CASSSFRGVITYNEQFF.

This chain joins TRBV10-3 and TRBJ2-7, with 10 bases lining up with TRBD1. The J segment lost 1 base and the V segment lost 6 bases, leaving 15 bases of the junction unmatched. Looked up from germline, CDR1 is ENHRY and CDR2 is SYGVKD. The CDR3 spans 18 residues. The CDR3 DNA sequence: TGTGCCATCAGAGCCAGAGGACAGGGGGGACCTATATCCTACGAGCAGTACTTC. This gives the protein CAIRARGQGGPISYEQYF.

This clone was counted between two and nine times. The CDR3 spells CASRGGTGANSPLHF. The CDR3 nucleotides are TGTGCCAGCAGGGGTGGGACAGGGGCAAATTCACCCCTCCACTTT. J is TRBJ1-6 and V is TRBV2, with 10 bases that match TRBD1. CDR3 length: 15 amino acids. V shed 6 bases, J shed 7 bases, and the junction held 6 bases outside the gene matches. The germline V gene has CDR1 SNHLY and CDR2 FYNNEI.

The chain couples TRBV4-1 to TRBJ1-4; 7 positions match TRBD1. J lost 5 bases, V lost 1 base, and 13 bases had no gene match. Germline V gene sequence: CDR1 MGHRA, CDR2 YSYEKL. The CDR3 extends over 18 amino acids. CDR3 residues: CASSQGDRLRAANEKLFF. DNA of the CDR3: TGCGCCAGCAGCCAAGGGGACAGATTAAGGGCGGCCAATGAAAAACTGTTTTTT.

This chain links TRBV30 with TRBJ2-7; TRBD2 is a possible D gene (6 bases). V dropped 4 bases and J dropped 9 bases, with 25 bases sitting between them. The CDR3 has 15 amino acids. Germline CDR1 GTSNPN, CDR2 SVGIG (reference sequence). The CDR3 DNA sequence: TGTGCCTGGATTAGACCGACGGGACTTTCCCTAGTGCAGTACTTC. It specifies CAWIRPTGLSLVQYF. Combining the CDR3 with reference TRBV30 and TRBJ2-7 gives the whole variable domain SQTIHQWPATLVQPVGSPLSLECTVEGTSNPNLYWYRQAAGRGLQLLFYSVGIGQISSEVPQNLSASRPQDRQFILSSKKLLLSDSGFYLCAWIRPTGLSLVQYFGPGTRLTVT.

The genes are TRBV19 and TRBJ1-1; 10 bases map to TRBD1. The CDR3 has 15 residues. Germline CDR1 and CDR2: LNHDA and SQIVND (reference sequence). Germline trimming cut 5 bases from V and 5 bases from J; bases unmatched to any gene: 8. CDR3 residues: CASSERDRGGTEAFF. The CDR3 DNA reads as TGTGCCAGTAGTGAAAGGGACAGGGGAGGGACTGAAGCTTTCTTT.

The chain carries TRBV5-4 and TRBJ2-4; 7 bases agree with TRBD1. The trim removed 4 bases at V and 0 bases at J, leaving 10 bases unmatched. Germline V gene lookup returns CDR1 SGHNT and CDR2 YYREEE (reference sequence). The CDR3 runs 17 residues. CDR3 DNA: TGTGCCAGCAGCCAACGGACAGGATCCCTAGCCAAAAACATTCAGTACTTC. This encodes CASSQRTGSLAKNIQYF. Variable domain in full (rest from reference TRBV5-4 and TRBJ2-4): ETGVTQSPTHLIKTRGQQVTLRCSSQSGHNTVSWYQQALGQGPQFIFQYYREEENGRGNFPPRFSGLQFPNYSSELNVNALELDDSALYLCASSQRTGSLAKNIQYFGAGTRLSVL.